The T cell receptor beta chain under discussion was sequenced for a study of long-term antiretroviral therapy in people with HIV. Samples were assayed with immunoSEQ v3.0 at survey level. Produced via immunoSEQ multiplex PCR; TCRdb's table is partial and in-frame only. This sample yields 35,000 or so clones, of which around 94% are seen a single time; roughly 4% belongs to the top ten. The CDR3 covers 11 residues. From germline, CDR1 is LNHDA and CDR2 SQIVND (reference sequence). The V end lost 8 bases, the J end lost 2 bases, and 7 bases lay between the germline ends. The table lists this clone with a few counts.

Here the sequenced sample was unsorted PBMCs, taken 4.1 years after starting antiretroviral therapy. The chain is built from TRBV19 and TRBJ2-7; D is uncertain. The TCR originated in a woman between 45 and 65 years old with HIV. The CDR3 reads CASGLAYEQYF. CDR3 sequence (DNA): TGTGCCAGTGGCTTAGCCTACGAGCAGTACTTC.